The 2 T cell receptor beta chains reported below all come from one sample, sequenced in a study of cytomegalovirus exposure and HLA in healthy donors. Measured with immunoSEQ multiplex PCR; TCRdb has only the in-frame clones, and not every one. Seen here are about 130,000 clones, 80% to 90% observed once, and the top ten hold 0.95% to 1.5%. The sequencing input was PBMCs. These receptors came from a woman aged 18-29 years in good health and CMV-seronegative.

The chain carries TRBV6-1 and TRBJ1-2; D unresolved. Looked up from germline, CDR1 is MNHNS and CDR2 is SASEGT. V was shortened by 1 base and J by 4 bases, with 7 bases between the two germline ends. This CDR3 region has 13 residues. CDR3 region: CASSEVGSYGYTF. The DNA of the CDR3 is TGTGCCAGCAGTGAAGTCGGGAGCTATGGCTACACCTTC.

V and J are TRBV4-1 and TRBJ1-1; 7 bases match TRBD1. The CDR3 loop spans 17 amino acids. Trimming cost V 0 bases and J 3 bases; bases outside gene matches: 10. Germline values: CDR1 MGHRA, CDR2 YSYEKL. CDR3 coding DNA: TGCGCCAGCAGCCAAGAGCCTAAAGGGGGCCTCGACACTGAAGCTTTCTTT. This codes for CASSQEPKGGLDTEAFF.